One and the same sample provided the 19 T cell receptor beta chains below, sequenced in a study of patients and donors after allogeneic stem cell transplantation. TCRdb re-derived calls from the RT-PCR reads in MiXCR, one entry per CDR3 protein. The sample holds about 160,000 distinct CDR3 sequences, nearly 25% seen once. The sample taken for sequencing was blood, either unsorted or a sorted T cell fraction (not recorded which). The receptors originated from a human donor who was either an allogeneic HSCT recipient or a stem cell or donor lymphocyte infusion donor (not recorded which). It is not recorded whose cells these are; they may come from a transplant donor.

The sample holds a few counts of this clonotype. The V and J genes are TRBV12-3 or TRBV12-4 and TRBJ1-5, with D uncertain. The V and J ends lost 8 bases and 0 bases respectively, with 8 bases between them. There are 13 residues in the CDR3. The CDR3 region has the DNA TGTGCCAGCCTAGGGTTTAGCAATCAGCCCCAGCATTTT. Translated, it gives CASLGFSNQPQHF.

The chain carries TRBV10-3 and TRBJ2-2; tentatively, D is TRBD1 (6 bases). Germline CDR1 ENHRY, CDR2 SYGVKD. Trimming took 4 bases from V and 3 from J, leaving 18 bases between them. CDR3 size: 17 residues. This chain's CDR3 is CAISGGSGTPYTGELFF. DNA of the CDR3: TGTGCCATCAGTGGGGGGTCCGGGACACCTTACACCGGGGAGCTGTTTTTT.

This chain joins TRBV4-2 and TRBJ2-7; 10 bases agree with TRBD2. CDR1 is LGHNA and CDR2 is YNFKEQ in the germline V gene. V was pared by 4 bases and J by 2 bases, with 5 bases of the junction left unmatched. This CDR3 region has 15 residues. The CDR3 loop reads CASSRIAGGPYEQYF. CDR3 nucleotide sequence: TGTGCCAGCAGCCGAATAGCGGGGGGCCCCTACGAGCAGTACTTC.

There are a few counts of this clonotype. This chain links TRBV6-6 with TRBJ2-5; D remains ambiguous. Germline loops: CDR1 MNHNY, CDR2 SVGAGI (reference sequence). The length of the CDR3 is 14 residues. V was pared by 10 bases and J by 2 bases, with 17 bases between. The CDR3 DNA reads TGTGCCACCTCAGTTAGGGCTCTTCAAGAGACCCAGTACTTC. Its translation: CATSVRALQETQYF.

The gene calls are TRBV29-1 and TRBJ2-7; the match to TRBD1 covers 7 bases. The trim removed 6 bases at V and 4 bases at J, leaving 9 bases unmatched. Per the germline V gene, CDR1 is SQVTM and CDR2 is ANQGSEA. CDR3 length: 13 amino acids. CDR3 nucleotides: TGCAGCGTCCTGACAGGGAACTCTTACGAGCAGTACTTC. Protein product: CSVLTGNSYEQYF.

This clonotype was observed a handful of times. This chain connects TRBV25-1 to TRBJ2-1; D is undetermined. Trimming removed 3 bases from V and 4 bases from J, with 13 bases in between. Germline assignment: CDR1 MGHDK and CDR2 SYGVNS. The CDR3 sequence is 15 residues long. CDR3: CASSDPPDTYNEQFF. CDR3 DNA: TGTGCCAGCAGTGATCCCCCTGACACTTACAATGAGCAGTTCTTC.

This clonotype has just a few counts. This chain uses TRBV3-1 with TRBJ2-5; D remains ambiguous. Trimming removed 1 base from V and 10 bases from J, with 10 bases in between. This CDR3 comprises 12 residues. Germline CDR1 and CDR2: LGHDT and YNNKEL (reference sequence). The DNA for the CDR3 is TGTGCCAGCAGCCAAGGGCCGGTCCTCCAGTACTTC. The encoded protein is CASSQGPVLQYF.

This clonotype was detected many times. The chain combines TRBV5-1 with TRBJ2-2; D is unresolved. The CDR3 sequence is 15 residues long. The V end was cut by 7 bases, the J end by 3 bases, with 16 bases between. Germline V gene sequence: CDR1 SGHRS, CDR2 YFSETQ. CDR3 sequence (DNA): TGCGCCAGCCATGGTTCTGCGGTTGACACCGGGGAGCTGTTTTTT. This encodes CASHGSAVDTGELFF.

This clonotype was recorded at least ten times. The chain joins TRBV20-1 to TRBJ1-6; D is unresolved. The CDR3 length is 17 residues. The ends were cut back, 0 bases at V and 3 bases at J, with 15 bases in the middle. Germline V gene lookup returns CDR1 DFQATT and CDR2 SNEGSKA (reference sequence). CDR3 DNA sequence: TGCAGTGCTAGAGATTCTTGGGGATCGCGCTATAATTCACCCCTCCACTTT. Its protein product is CSARDSWGSRYNSPLHF.

J is TRBJ2-7 and V is TRBV20-1; 11 bases map to TRBD2. Germline values: CDR1 DFQATT, CDR2 SNEGSKA (reference sequence). Trimming removed 6 bases from V and 3 bases from J; junction bases left unmatched: 7. The CDR3 extends over 14 amino acids. This chain's CDR3 is CSAIGTSGVYEQYF. Here the CDR3 DNA reads TGCAGTGCCATAGGGACTAGCGGAGTCTACGAGCAGTACTTC.

The chain joins TRBV9 to TRBJ1-4, with D uncertain. Deletions cut 4 bases from V and 1 base from J, with 8 bases between. The germline V gene encodes CDR1 SGDLS and CDR2 YYNGEE. The CDR3 is 14 amino acids. The CDR3 region is CASSPGVTNEKLFF. The CDR3 DNA reads as TGTGCCAGCAGCCCGGGAGTAACTAATGAAAAACTGTTTTTT.

The gene calls are TRBV18 and TRBJ1-2, with D maybe TRBD1 (5 bases). With 1 base removed from V and 5 bases from J, the gap between germline ends came to 17 bases. Looked up from germline, CDR1 is KGHSH and CDR2 is LQKENI. The CDR3 spans 16 residues. Written as DNA, the CDR3 is TGTGCCAGCTCACCACAAGAGACAGAGGACGGTTATGGCTACACCTTC. It translates to CASSPQETEDGYGYTF.

In this sample, this clonotype turned up many times. The rearrangement links TRBV5-1 to TRBJ1-3; D ambiguous. Germline V gene sequence: CDR1 SGHRS, CDR2 YFSETQ. Trimming took 5 bases from V and 0 from J, leaving 9 bases between them. This CDR3 region has 14 residues. This CDR3 is CASSQASSGNTIYF. As DNA, the CDR3 is TGCGCCAGCAGTCAGGCATCCTCTGGAAACACCATATATTTT.

This rearrangement joins TRBV6-2 or TRBV6-3 to TRBJ2-7; the D gene is possibly TRBD1 (5 bases). The germline V gene has CDR1 MNHEY and CDR2 SVGEGT. Trimming cost V 2 bases and J 2 bases, with 10 bases left between them. The CDR3 contains 14 residues. The DNA of the CDR3 is TGTGCCAGCAGTTACGCAGGGTCCCCCTACGAGCAGTACTTC. Translating it yields CASSYAGSPYEQYF.

Remarks on this clonotype: Its ends do not fully match the called genes, so a read error is possible. This chain links TRBV7-9 with TRBJ1-1; D is possibly TRBD1 (6 bases). This CDR3 comprises 14 residues. Germline V gene data show CDR1 as SEHNR and CDR2 as FQNEAQ (reference sequence). This CDR3 reads CGSSLNRVNTEAFF. In nucleotides, the CDR3 is TGTGGCAGCAGCTTAAACAGGGTGAACACTGAAGCTTTCTTT.

The chain is built from TRBV12-3 or TRBV12-4 and TRBJ1-2, with a possible D match to TRBD1 (5 bases). Trimming took 6 bases from V and 12 from J, leaving 17 bases between them. The CDR3 is 12 residues long. The DNA for the CDR3 is TGTGCCAGCAGCCCGGGGGTGTCGGTCAACACCTTC. This translates into CASSPGVSVNTF.

The rearrangement uses TRBV20-1 and TRBJ2-7; 8 positions agree with TRBD2. Per germline, CDR1 DFQATT and CDR2 SNEGSKA (reference sequence). CDR3 length: 14 amino acids. V trimming: 3 bases; J trimming: 6 bases; junction bases outside the gene matches: 10. The CDR3 sequence is CSASTGGHPTEQYF. In DNA form, the CDR3 reads TGCAGTGCTAGCACGGGGGGGCATCCGACCGAGCAGTACTTC.

This chain joins TRBV29-1 and TRBJ1-1, with no clear D. The V and J ends lost 6 bases and 4 bases respectively, with 12 bases between them. CDR1 is SQVTM, CDR2 ANQGSEA, per germline. The CDR3 loop spans 12 amino acids. Here the CDR3 reads CSVPKDSTEAFF. The DNA for the CDR3 is TGCAGCGTCCCCAAGGATAGCACTGAAGCTTTCTTT.

The J gene is TRBJ2-3, the V gene TRBV27; D possibly corresponds to TRBD2 (6 bases). Germline values: CDR1 MNHEY, CDR2 SMNVEV (reference sequence). The germline V and J ends were trimmed by 3 bases and 2 bases, with 12 bases remaining between them. The CDR3 runs to 15 residues. The CDR3 coding sequence is TGTGCCAGCAGTTTCCGGCGGGACCCCACAGATACGCAGTATTTT. Amino acid sequence: CASSFRRDPTDTQYF.